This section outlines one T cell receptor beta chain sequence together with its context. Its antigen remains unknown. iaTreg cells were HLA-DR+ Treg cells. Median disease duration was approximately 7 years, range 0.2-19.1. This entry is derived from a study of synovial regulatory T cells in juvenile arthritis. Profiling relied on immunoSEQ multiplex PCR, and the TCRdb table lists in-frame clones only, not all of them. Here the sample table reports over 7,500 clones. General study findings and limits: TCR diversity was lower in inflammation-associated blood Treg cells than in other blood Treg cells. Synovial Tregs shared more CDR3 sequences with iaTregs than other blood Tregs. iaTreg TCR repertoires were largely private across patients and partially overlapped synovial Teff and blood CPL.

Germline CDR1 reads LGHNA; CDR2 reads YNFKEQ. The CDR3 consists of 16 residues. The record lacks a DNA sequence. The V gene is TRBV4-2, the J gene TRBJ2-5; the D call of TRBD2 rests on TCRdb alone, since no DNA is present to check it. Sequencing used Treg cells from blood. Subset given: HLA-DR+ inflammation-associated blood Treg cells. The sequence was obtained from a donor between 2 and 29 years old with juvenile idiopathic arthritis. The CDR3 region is CASSQPTVAGGETQYF.